The source of this T cell receptor beta chain is a study of control samples from healthy donors and cancer patients (dated by TCRdb to the early 2020s). At the junction V is shortened by 6 bases and J by 0 bases; bases outside the gene matches: 7. From cysteine to phenylalanine, the CDR3 is 15 amino acids long. Only the CDR3 part of the read is kept: 45 bases, read in frame from the first base. As to this clone: Its specific antigen is unknown. The sample holds no much larger clone one base away, and base qualities are not on file.

Receptor amplification or capture employed the immunoSEQ multiplex PCR assay. Imported from immuneACCESS, the table was reduced by TCRdb to in-frame sequences with V and J called. These copies leave out some clones; in studies compared against another copy, an unresolved V gene accounts for under half, and the cause of the remainder is not known. Counted in this sample were tens of thousands of clones; 84% of them appeared once. Of the sample, around 16% is held by the ten largest clones. This sequence was found in a man in his forties or fifties in good health. The chain links TRBV23-1 with TRBJ1-1, and 7 junction bases match TRBD1. TRBV23-1 is an open reading frame whose function is uncertain. The sequencing input was blood. The base sequence is TGCGCCAGCAGGGGGACAGAACACATGAACACTGAAGCTTTCTTT. It translates as CASRGTEHMNTEAFF.